This T cell receptor (beta chain) came from a study of tumor-infiltrating lymphocytes in primary liver carcinoma. Blood RNA originated from unsorted whole blood, with germline DNA additionally extracted. Comment on this clonotype: The CDR3 ends on some other residue instead of the conserved phenylalanine or tryptophan, so this is likely a read error.

Starting material of 400 to 600 ng total RNA yielded TCR beta cDNA via a constant-region primer. A slightly modified ARM-PCR protocol with three nested multiplex PCR rounds produced these TCR beta libraries. From the multiplex PCR reads, TCRdb called clonotypes with MiXCR, one entry per CDR3 protein. The data hold around 210,000 distinct CDR3 sequences, with less than 75% observed a single time. The source material was peripheral blood. The receptor's source is a woman in her sixties with primary liver carcinoma and hepatitis B virus infection.

The CDR3 loop reads CASSPPASDKNIQYT. The CDR3 DNA follows: TGTGCCAGCAGCCCCCCGGCAAGCGACAAAAACATTCAGTACACC. The chain links TRBV5-4 to TRBJ2-4; the D is unclear. In germline, CDR1 is SGHNT, CDR2 YYREEE (reference sequence). Trimming cost V 4 bases and J 3 bases, with 14 bases left between them. This CDR3 region has 15 residues.